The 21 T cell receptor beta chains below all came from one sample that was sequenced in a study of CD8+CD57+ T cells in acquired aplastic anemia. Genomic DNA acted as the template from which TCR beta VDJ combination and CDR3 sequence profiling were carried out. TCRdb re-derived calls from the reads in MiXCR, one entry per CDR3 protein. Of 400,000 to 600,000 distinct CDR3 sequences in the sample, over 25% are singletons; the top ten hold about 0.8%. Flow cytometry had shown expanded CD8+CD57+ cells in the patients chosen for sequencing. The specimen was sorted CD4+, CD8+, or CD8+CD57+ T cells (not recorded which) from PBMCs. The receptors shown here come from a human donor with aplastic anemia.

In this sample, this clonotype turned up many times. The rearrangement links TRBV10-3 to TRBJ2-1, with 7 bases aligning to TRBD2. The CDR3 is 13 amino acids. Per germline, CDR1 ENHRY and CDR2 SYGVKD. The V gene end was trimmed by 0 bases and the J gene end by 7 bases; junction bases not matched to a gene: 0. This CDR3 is CAISESSGNEQFF. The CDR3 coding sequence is TGTGCCATCAGTGAGTCTAGCGGGAATGAGCAGTTCTTC.

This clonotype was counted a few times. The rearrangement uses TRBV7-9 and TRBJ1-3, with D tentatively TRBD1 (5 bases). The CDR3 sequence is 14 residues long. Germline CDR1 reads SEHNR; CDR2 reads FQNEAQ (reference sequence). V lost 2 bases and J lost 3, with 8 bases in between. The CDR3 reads CASSLRGVGNTIYF. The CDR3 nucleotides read TGTGCCAGCAGCTTAAGGGGTGTTGGAAACACCATATATTTT.

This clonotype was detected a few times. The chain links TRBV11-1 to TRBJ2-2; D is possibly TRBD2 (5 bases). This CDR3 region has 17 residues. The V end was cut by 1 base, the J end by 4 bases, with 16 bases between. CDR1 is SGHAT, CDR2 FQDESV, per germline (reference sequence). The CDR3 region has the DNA TGTGCCAGCAGCTTAGGGCAGGCGGAGGTCGTCACCGGGGAGCTGTTTTTT. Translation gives CASSLGQAEVVTGELFF.

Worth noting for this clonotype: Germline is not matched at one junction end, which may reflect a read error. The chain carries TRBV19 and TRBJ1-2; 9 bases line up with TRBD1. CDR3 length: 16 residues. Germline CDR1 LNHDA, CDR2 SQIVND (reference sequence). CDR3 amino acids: CASRLRRPGTGNGYTF. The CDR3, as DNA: TGCGCCAGTCGTCTTCGACGTCCCGGGACAGGGAACGGCTACACCTTC.

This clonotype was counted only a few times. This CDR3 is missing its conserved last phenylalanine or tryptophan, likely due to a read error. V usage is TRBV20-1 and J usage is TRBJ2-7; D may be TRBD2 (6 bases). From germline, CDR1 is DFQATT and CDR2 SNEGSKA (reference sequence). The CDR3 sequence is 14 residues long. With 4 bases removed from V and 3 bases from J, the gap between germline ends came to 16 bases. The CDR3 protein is CSATVRGTSYEQYS. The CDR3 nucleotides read TGCAGTGCTACCGTCCGGGGGACCAGCTACGAGCAGTACTCC.

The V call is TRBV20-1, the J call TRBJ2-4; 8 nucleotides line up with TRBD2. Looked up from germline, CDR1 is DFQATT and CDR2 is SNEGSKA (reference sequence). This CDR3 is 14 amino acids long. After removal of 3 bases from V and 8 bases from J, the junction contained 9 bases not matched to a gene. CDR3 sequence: CSASGGGGRYIQYF. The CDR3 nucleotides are TGCAGTGCTAGCGGTGGGGGCGGGAGGTACATTCAGTACTTC.

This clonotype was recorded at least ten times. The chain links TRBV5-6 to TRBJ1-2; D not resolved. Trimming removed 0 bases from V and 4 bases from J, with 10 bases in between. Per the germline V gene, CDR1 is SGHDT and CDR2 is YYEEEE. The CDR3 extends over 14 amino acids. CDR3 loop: CASSLAIHGYGYTF. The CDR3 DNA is TGTGCCAGCAGCTTGGCCATCCATGGCTATGGCTACACCTTC.

CDR3 coding DNA: TGTGCCAGCAGCTCGAGACTGCTCTGGGAGCAGTACTTC. Translated, it gives CASSSRLLWEQYF. This sequence joins TRBV5-6 and TRBJ2-7; D not resolved. This CDR3 contains 13 residues. Looked up from germline, CDR1 is SGHDT and CDR2 is YYEEEE. With 3 bases removed from V and 7 bases from J, the gap between germline ends came to 14 bases.

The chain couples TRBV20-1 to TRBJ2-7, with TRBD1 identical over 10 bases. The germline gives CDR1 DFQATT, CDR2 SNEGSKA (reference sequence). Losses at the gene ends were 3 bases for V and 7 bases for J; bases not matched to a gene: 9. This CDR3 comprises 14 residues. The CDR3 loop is CSASMTGGFLEQYF. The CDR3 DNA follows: TGCAGTGCTAGTATGACAGGGGGCTTTCTTGAGCAGTACTTC.

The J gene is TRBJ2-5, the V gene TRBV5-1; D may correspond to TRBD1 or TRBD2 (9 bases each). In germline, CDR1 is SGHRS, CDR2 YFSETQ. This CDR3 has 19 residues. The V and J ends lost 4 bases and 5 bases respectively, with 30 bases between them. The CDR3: CASSAGTGRPAGGRETQYF. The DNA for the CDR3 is TGCGCCAGCAGCGCCGGGACAGGGAGACCAGCGGGAGGCCGGGAGACCCAGTACTTC.

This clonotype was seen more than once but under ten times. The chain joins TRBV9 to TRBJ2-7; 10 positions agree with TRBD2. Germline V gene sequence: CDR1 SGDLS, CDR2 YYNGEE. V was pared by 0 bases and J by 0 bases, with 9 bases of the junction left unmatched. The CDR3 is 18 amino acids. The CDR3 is CASSVADTSGATSYEQYF. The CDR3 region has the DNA TGTGCCAGCAGCGTAGCTGATACTAGCGGGGCAACCTCCTACGAGCAGTACTTC.

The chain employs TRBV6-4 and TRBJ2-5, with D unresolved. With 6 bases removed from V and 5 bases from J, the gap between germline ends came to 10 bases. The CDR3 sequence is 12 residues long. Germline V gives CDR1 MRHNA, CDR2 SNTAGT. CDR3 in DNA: TGTGCCAGCAGGACGACAAGGGAGACCCAGTACTTC. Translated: CASRTTRETQYF.

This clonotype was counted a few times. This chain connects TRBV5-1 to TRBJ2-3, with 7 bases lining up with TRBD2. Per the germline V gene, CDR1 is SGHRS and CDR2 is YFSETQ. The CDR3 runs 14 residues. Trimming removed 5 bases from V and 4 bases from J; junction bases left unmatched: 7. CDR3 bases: TGCGCCAGCAGGACCAGTACTAGCGCAGATACGCAGTATTTT. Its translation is CASRTSTSADTQYF.

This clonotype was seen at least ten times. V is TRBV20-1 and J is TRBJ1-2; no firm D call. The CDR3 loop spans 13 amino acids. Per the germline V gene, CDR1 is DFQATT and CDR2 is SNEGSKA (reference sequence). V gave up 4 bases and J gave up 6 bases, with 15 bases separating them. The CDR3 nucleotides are TGCAGTGCTACCGAGGATACTGGGCATGGCTACACCTTC. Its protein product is CSATEDTGHGYTF.

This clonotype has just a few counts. Written as DNA, the CDR3 is TGTGCCAGCAGCTTAGCGGAGGGACAGTCTGGAAACACCATATATTTT. This encodes CASSLAEGQSGNTIYF. This chain connects TRBV7-2 to TRBJ1-3; 7 bases map to TRBD1. The length of the CDR3 is 16 residues. Per the germline V gene, CDR1 is SGHTA and CDR2 is FQGNSA. V was pared by 0 bases and J by 1 base, with 3 bases of the junction left unmatched. The full variable domain, with the rest looked up from reference TRBV7-2 and TRBJ1-3, is GAGVSQSPSNKVTEKGKDVELRCDPISGHTALYWYRQSLGQGLEFLIYFQGNSAPDKSGLPSDRFSAERTGGSVSTLTIQRTQQEDSAVYLCASSLAEGQSGNTIYFGEGSWLTVV.

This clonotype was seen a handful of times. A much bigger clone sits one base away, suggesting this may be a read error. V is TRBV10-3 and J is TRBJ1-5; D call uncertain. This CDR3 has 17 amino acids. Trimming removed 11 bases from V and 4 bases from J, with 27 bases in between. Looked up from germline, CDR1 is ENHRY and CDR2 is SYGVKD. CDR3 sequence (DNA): TGTGCCGTCATCTTCGATTGGGGTCGAGCCTTAAATCAGCCCCAGCATTTT. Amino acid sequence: CAVIFDWGRALNQPQHF.

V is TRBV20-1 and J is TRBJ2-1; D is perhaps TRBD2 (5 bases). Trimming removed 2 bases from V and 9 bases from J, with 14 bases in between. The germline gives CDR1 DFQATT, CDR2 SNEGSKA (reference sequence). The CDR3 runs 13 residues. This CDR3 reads CSARTGILGEQFF. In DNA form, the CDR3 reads TGCAGTGCTAGAACCGGGATTCTGGGTGAGCAGTTCTTC.

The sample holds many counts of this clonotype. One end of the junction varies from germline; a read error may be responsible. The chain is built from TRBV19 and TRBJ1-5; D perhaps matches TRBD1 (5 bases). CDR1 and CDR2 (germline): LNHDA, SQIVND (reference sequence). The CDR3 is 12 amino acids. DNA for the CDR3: TGTGCCAGTAGCCCTCCGGGGGGGAGTGAGAATTTT. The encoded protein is CASSPPGGSENF.

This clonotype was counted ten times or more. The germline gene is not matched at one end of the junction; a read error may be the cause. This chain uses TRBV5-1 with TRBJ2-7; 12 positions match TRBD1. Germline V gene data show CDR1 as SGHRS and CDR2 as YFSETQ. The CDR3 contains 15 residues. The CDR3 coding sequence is TGCGCCAGCAGCCCGGGGACAGGGGGCCCTTACGTGCAGTACTTC. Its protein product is CASSPGTGGPYVQYF.

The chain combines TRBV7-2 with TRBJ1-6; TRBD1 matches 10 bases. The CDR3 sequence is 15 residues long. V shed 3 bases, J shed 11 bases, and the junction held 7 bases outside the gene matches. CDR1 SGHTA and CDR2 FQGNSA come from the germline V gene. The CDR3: CASSFPGQGCPPLHF. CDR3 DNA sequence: TGTGCCAGCAGCTTCCCGGGACAGGGGTGTCCACCCCTCCACTTT.

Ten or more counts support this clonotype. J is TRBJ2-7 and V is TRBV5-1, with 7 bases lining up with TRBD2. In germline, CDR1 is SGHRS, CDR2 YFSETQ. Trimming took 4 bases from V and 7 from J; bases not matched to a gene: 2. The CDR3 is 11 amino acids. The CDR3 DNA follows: TGCGCCAGCAGCGACGGGGGGGAGCAGTACTTC. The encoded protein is CASSDGGEQYF.